The TCR beta chain under discussion was sequenced for a study of cytomegalovirus exposure and HLA in healthy donors. The CDR3 length is 12 residues. The V segment lost 6 bases and the J segment 3 bases; nucleotides outside the gene matches: 2. Per germline, CDR1 SNHLY and CDR2 FYNNEI. Primers: 60 Vbeta forward and 13 Jbeta reverse. Only in-frame clones appear in the TCRdb table, and some are missing; sequencing was by immunoSEQ multiplex PCR. The table lists 170,000 or so clones, 80% of them singletons, with around 6.5% in the top ten. Sample: PBMCs. This TCR was sampled from a male donor in good health and CMV-seropositive. The rearrangement uses TRBV2 and TRBJ2-7, with 7 bases lining up with TRBD2. The CDR3 loop is CASRGGVYEQYF. Written as DNA, the CDR3 is TGTGCCAGCAGGGGGGGGGTCTACGAGCAGTACTTC.